The present T cell receptor beta chain was sequenced within a study of Graves' ophthalmopathy and Graves' hyperthyroidism (dated by TCRdb to the late 2010s). For the study in its entirety: Peripheral blood was collected at initial diagnosis, before any treatment. For independent validation, a separate cohort was made up of 18 hyperthyroidism patients plus 17 patients who later progressed from hyperthyroidism to ophthalmopathy. T-cell repertoires of thyroid tissue and blood were compared in 5 or 6 hyperthyroidism patients. In total, 135 blood samples were TCR-sequenced: under 45 ophthalmopathy, about 75 hyperthyroidism and some 17 hyperthyroidism-to-ophthalmopathy patients. To explore V-J signatures that distinguish ophthalmopathy from hyperthyroidism, a discovery set of 90 to 100 patients was enrolled, made up of 43 with ophthalmopathy and fewer than 60 with stable hyperthyroidism. The study used signatures of the TCR beta repertoire to tell Graves' ophthalmopathy apart from Graves' hyperthyroidism and to predict which patients would progress to ophthalmopathy. Following sample collection, hyperthyroidism patients were given methimazole at a starting dose of 30 mg daily, and ophthalmopathy patients were given high-dose intravenous methylprednisolone. The 90 or so discovery patients were randomly split 7:3 into training and test sets. General findings and caveats noted by the study authors: Most expanded thyroid clonotypes with frequency above 0.001 were also detected in blood, suggesting blood repertoires may reflect the thyroid immune response. In cross-validation, the 13-signature model distinguished ophthalmopathy from stable hyperthyroidism with around 86% sensitivity and 81.08% specificity, while in the test set the corresponding values were about 80% and 75%. In validation, the model predicted ophthalmopathy progression with nearly 71% sensitivity and roughly 72% specificity; 12 predicted patients were CT-confirmed with GO in a median of approximately 6.5 months. No statistical method was used to predetermine the sample size, and group allocation was not hidden from the investigators.

The CDR3 measures 17 amino acids from cysteine to phenylalanine. The only DNA kept is the CDR3, 51 bases in frame from the first base. Trimming removed 1 base from V and 5 bases from J, leaving 17 bases between the germline ends. CDR1 ENHRY and CDR2 SYGVKD are derived from the germline V gene. Ophthalmopathy patients had moderately to severely active disease, Clinical Activity Score of at least 3, NOSPECS grade of at least 4, and disease duration under 3 months. Anyone with other autoimmune diseases, uncontrolled infections, pregnancy or lactation was excluded from the study. Clinical symptoms, serum thyroxine, TRAb, thyroid ultrasound and orbital computed tomography formed the basis of the diagnosis. PBMCs were isolated from about 9.1 ml of fresh peripheral blood by Ficoll-Paque density gradient centrifugation. Trizol reagent was used to extract the total RNA, and its quality was then checked on an Agilent 2100 Bioanalyzer.

As concerns this clonotype: It has no known antigen specificity. Qualities for individual bases were not recorded, and no much larger clone is one base off.

For repertoire sequencing, TCR beta CDR3 regions were amplified from RNA transcripts. The first round of RT-PCR was done with HTBI primers and the Qiagen OneStep RT-PCR kit, and was followed by a second round of multiplex PCR, then size selection and purification. Libraries were sequenced on an Illumina HiSeq2000 using paired-end 100 bp reads. Regarding the original processing steps: SOAPnuke was used to process the reads, removing any read that contained adapters or uncalled bases, had a mean Phred below 15, or lacked an exact match to the constant primer or identifier. High-quality paired reads were merged with COPE v1.2.5. Unique nucleotide sequences were defined as clonotypes and aligned to IMGT TRB V, D and J references using MiTCR v1.1. The analysis was limited to V-J combinations with a frequency above 0.0001, which together covered roughly 99% of repertoires. For each V-J combination, a TCR clonal expansion and chaos score was defined as F50 clonal expansion divided by the chaos observed in the TCRdist matrix. Features were reduced by Welch's t-statistics and random forest to 10 to 15 V-J combinations, which fed a naive Bayes classifier. The Morisita-Horn index was used to measure how similar the thyroid and blood repertoires were. The raw public reads went through TCRdb reprocessing: fastp at Q25, MiXCR clone calling, in-frame beta chains kept. Every entry covers one CDR3 protein and lists the most common genes and DNA from its rows. TCRdb, rather than the study authors, made the V and J calls. This sample gives about 210,000 distinct CDR3 sequences in total; approximately 29% of them show up just once. The ten most abundant clones make up about 9.3% of the sample.

The chain is assembled from TRBV10-3 and TRBJ2-2; a weak D assignment points to TRBD1 (5 bases agree). The source material was peripheral blood. This receptor was identified in a man aged 45-65 years with Graves' ophthalmopathy. Donor details come from another sample of the same person, matched by shared clones. CDR3 reads: CAISELSLRTGTGELFF. The DNA sequence is TGTGCCATCAGTGAGTTAAGTCTCCGAACAGGAACCGGGGAGCTGTTTTTT.